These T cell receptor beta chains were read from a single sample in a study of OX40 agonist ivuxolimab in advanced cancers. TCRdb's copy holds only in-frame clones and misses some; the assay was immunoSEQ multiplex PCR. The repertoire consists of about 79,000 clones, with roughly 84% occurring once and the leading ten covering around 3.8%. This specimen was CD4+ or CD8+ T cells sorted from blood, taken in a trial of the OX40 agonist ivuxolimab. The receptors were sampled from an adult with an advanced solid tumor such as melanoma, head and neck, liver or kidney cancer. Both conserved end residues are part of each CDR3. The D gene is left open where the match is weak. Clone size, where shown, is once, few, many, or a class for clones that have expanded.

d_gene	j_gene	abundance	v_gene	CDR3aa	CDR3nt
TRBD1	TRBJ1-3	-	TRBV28	CASSLIGQVHSGNTIYF	TGTGCCAGCAGTTTGATCGGACAGGTCCACTCTGGAAACACCATATATTTT
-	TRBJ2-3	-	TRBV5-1	CASSLVFMTDTQYF	TGCGCCAGCAGCTTGGTCTTCATGACAGATACGCAGTATTTT
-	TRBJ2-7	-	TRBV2	CASSSLLLTGLPYEQYF	TGTGCCAGCAGTTCTCTTCTCCTTACAGGGCTGCCCTACGAGCAGTACTTC
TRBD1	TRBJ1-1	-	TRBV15	CATSRGRDRGETEAFF	TGTGCCACCAGCAGAGGAAGGGACAGGGGAGAGACTGAAGCTTTCTTT
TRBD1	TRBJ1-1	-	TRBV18	CASSPVGGQVEGTEAFF	TGTGCCAGCTCACCTGTCGGCGGACAGGTCGAGGGCACTGAAGCTTTCTTT
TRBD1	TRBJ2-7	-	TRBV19	CASSSGTDYEQYF	TGTGCCAGTAGTTCGGGGACAGACTACGAGCAGTACTTC
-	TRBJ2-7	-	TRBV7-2	CASSLGSYEQYF	TGTGCCAGCAGCTTGGGTTCCTACGAGCAGTACTTC
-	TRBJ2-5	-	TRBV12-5	CASDSPANIGTQYF	TGTGCTAGTGATTCCCCCGCAAATATAGGGACCCAGTACTTC
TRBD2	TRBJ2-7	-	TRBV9	CASSASGSHEQYF	TGTGCCAGCAGCGCGAGCGGGAGCCACGAGCAGTACTTC
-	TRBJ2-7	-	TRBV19	CASSIKGRSEQYF	TGTGCCAGTAGTATAAAGGGCCGGAGCGAGCAGTACTTC
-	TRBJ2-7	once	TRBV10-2	CATKTHEQYF	TGCGCCACCAAAACCCACGAGCAGTACTTC
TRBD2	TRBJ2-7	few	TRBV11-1	CASSPEAGTDEQYF	TGTGCCAGCAGCCCCGAAGCGGGAACCGACGAGCAGTACTTC
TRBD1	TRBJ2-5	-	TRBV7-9	CASSSGQYQETQYF	TGTGCCAGCAGCTCGGGACAGTACCAAGAGACCCAGTACTTC
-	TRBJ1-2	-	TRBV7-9	CASSLEGSSYGYTF	TGTGCCAGCAGCTTAGAGGGCAGCTCCTATGGCTACACCTTC
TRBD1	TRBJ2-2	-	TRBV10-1	CASRAVQGAGTGELFF	TGCGCCAGCAGGGCGGTTCAGGGGGCGGGCACCGGGGAGCTGTTTTTT
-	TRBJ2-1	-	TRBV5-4	CASSFYNEQFF	TGTGCCAGCAGCTTTTACAATGAGCAGTTCTTC
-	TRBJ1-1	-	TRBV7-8	CASSLVNTEAFF	TGTGCCAGCAGCTTAGTGAACACTGAAGCTTTCTTT
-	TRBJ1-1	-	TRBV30	CAWRERTVTEAFF	TGTGCCTGGAGGGAGAGGACGGTCACTGAAGCTTTCTTT
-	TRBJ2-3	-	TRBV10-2	CASGRRGADTQYF	TGCGCCAGCGGAAGGAGGGGTGCGGATACGCAGTATTTT
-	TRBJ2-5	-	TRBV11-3	CASSSNFGVQETQYF	TGTGCCAGCAGCTCGAACTTCGGGGTCCAAGAGACCCAGTACTTC
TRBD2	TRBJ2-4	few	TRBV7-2	CASSPPRVAGVGNIQYF	TGTGCCAGCAGCCCCCCCAGGGTCGCGGGAGTGGGTAACATTCAGTACTTC
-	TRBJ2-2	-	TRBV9	CASSVEGGPGRPGELFF	TGTGCCAGCAGCGTAGAGGGAGGACCCGGACGACCCGGGGAGCTGTTTTTT
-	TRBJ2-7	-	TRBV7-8	CASSLDISYEQYF	TGTGCCAGCAGCTTAGATATTTCCTACGAGCAGTACTTC
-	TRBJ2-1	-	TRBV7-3	CASSFSGSSSYNEQFF	TGTGCCAGCAGTTTTAGCGGCAGTAGCTCCTACAATGAGCAGTTCTTC
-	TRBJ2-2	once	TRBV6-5	CASSLDGNTGELFF	TGTGCCAGCAGTTTGGACGGGAACACCGGGGAGCTGTTTTTT
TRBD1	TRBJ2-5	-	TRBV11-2	CASSAGQGPQETQYF	TGTGCCAGCAGCGCGGGACAGGGACCCCAAGAGACCCAGTACTTC
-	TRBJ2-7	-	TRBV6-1	CASSDGSAAEQYF	TGTGCCAGCAGTGACGGCTCGGCAGCCGAGCAGTACTTC
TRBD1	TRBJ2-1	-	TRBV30	CAWTGTGGVNEQFF	TGTGCCTGGACTGGGACAGGGGGTGTAAATGAGCAGTTCTTC
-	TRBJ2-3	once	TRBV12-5	CASAEAVTSTDTQYF	TGTGCTAGTGCCGAAGCCGTGACTAGCACAGATACGCAGTATTTT
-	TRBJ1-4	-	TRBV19	CAAAMGATNEKLFF	TGTGCCGCCGCAATGGGTGCAACTAATGAAAAACTGTTTTTT
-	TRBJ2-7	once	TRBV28	CAIRAVLGRAYEQYF	TGTGCCATCCGAGCTGTTTTGGGACGAGCCTACGAGCAGTACTTC
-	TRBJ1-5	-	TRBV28	CALGVGQPQHF	TGTGCCTTGGGGGTCGGACAGCCCCAGCATTTT
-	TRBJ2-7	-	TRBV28	CASSSSPRAYQYF	TGTGCCAGCAGTTCCTCACCACGGGCCTATCAGTACTTC
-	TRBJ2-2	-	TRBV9	CASSVSPTEELFF	TGTGCCAGCAGCGTTTCCCCGACGGAGGAGCTGTTTTTT
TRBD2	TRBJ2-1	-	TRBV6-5	CASSPGLAPDNEQFF	TGTGCCAGCAGTCCGGGACTAGCGCCCGACAATGAGCAGTTCTTC
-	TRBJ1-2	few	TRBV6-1	CASSDLGSWGYTF	TGTGCCAGCAGTGATTTGGGGAGTTGGGGCTACACCTTC
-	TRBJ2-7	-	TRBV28	CASSSLFSYEQYF	TGTGCCAGCAGTTCCCTTTTTTCCTACGAGCAGTACTTC
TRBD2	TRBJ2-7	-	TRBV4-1	CASSQSTSGSSYEQYF	TGCGCCAGCAGCCAATCGACTAGCGGGAGCTCCTACGAGCAGTACTTC
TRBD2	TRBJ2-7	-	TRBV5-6	CASSLALAGAHEQYF	TGTGCCAGCAGCTTGGCACTAGCGGGAGCTCACGAGCAGTACTTC
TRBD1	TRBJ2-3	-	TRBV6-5	CASGEGAGGYTQYF	TGTGCCAGCGGGGAAGGGGCAGGGGGCTATACGCAGTATTTT
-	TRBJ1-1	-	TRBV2	CASSGRWGGILMNTEAFF	TGTGCCAGCAGTGGGAGGTGGGGGGGAATCCTTATGAACACTGAAGCTTTCTTT
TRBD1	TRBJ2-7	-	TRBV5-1	CASSLTPGQGVYEQYF	TGCGCCAGCAGCTTGACACCGGGACAGGGGGTATACGAGCAGTACTTC
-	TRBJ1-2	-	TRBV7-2	CASSPPWGTGYGYTF	TGTGCCAGCAGCCCCCCCTGGGGGACGGGCTACGGCTACACCTTC
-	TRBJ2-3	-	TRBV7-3	CASSSVAERTDTQYF	TGTGCCAGCAGCTCGGTAGCGGAGCGCACAGATACGCAGTATTTT
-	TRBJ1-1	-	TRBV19	CASRPARGTEAFF	TGTGCCAGTCGACCCGCGCGGGGCACTGAAGCTTTCTTT
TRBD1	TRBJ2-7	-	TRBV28	CASGNRGWHEQYF	TGTGCCAGCGGAAACAGGGGCTGGCACGAGCAGTACTTC
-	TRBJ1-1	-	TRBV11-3	CASSLGTPGTEAFF	TGTGCCAGCAGCTTGGGGACACCCGGGACTGAAGCTTTCTTT
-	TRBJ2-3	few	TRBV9	CASSPRGAGSTDTQYF	TGTGCCAGCAGCCCCCGGGGAGCGGGTAGCACAGATACGCAGTATTTT
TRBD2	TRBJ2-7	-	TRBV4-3	CASSQGLGGEQYF	TGCGCCAGCAGCCAGGGACTAGGGGGCGAGCAGTACTTC
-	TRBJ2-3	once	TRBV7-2	CASSYRDFTDTQYF	TGTGCCAGCAGCTACCGGGACTTCACAGATACGCAGTATTTT
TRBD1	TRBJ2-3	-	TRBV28	CAVRRDRGRTDTQYF	TGTGCCGTACGTAGAGACAGGGGGCGGACAGATACGCAGTATTTT
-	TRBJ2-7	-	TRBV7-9	CASSLGLNEQYF	TGTGCCAGCAGCTTAGGCCTCAACGAGCAGTACTTC
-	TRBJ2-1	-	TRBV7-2	CASSLARESYNEQFF	TGTGCCAGCAGCTTAGCCCGGGAGTCATACAATGAGCAGTTCTTC